Shown below are 18 T cell receptor beta chains from a single sample sequenced in a study of blood T cell repertoires in COVID-19. Repertoires were generated with immunoSEQ multiplex PCR, while TCRdb's copy carries only in-frame clones and drops some. The table records about 210,000 clones, roughly 89% of them present only once. Material: PBMCs or T cells enriched from blood (not recorded which). The receptors stem from a woman aged 25-40 years who had been exposed to COVID-19.

The chain uses TRBV2 and TRBJ2-7; TRBD2 aligns across 11 bases. V shed 1 base, J shed 5 bases, and the junction held 4 bases outside the gene matches. The germline CDR1 and CDR2 sequences are SNHLY and FYNNEI. The CDR3 covers 15 residues. The CDR3 loop reads CASSEVTSGGHEQYF. The DNA of the CDR3 is TGTGCCAGCAGTGAAGTCACTAGCGGGGGCCACGAGCAGTACTTC. The full variable domain, rest sourced from reference TRBV2 and TRBJ2-7, is EPEVTQTPSHQVTQMGQEVILRCVPISNHLYFYWYRQILGQKVEFLVSFYNNEISEKSEIFDDQFSVERPDGSNFTLKIRSTKLEDSAMYFCASSEVTSGGHEQYFGPGTRLTVT.

This chain links TRBV5-8 with TRBJ1-3, with D maybe TRBD1 (5 bases). The germline V gene has CDR1 SGHTS and CDR2 YDEGEE. Between the trimmed V and J ends, which lost 4 bases and 0 bases, there was a span of 8 bases. The length of the CDR3 is 14 residues. The CDR3 here is CASSRGSSGNTIYF. CDR3 DNA: TGTGCCAGCAGCCGGGGGAGCTCTGGAAACACCATATATTTT.

The sample holds one count of this clone. The chain recombines TRBV6-2 or TRBV6-3 with TRBJ2-3, with 9 bases lining up with TRBD2. This CDR3 contains 15 residues. Trimming at V came to 2 bases and at J to 1 base, leaving 1 base not matched to a gene. CDR1 MNHEY and CDR2 SVGEGT come from the germline V gene. CDR3 nucleotides: TGTGCCAGCAGTTACGCTAGCGGGGGCACAGATACGCAGTATTTT. Protein: CASSYASGGTDTQYF.

This clone was observed a few times. The chain combines TRBV6-6 with TRBJ1-2, with 12 bases fitting TRBD1. CDR3 length: 15 amino acids. Germline lookup yields CDR1 MNHNY and CDR2 SVGAGI (reference sequence). V gave up 6 bases and J gave up 6 bases; unmatched junction bases: 8. The CDR3 reads CASSLTGTGGDGYTF. The CDR3 DNA reads TGTGCCAGCAGCTTAACCGGGACAGGGGGCGATGGCTACACCTTC.

The chain uses TRBV9 and TRBJ2-3, with 15 bases lining up with TRBD2. Germline-derived CDR1 and CDR2 are SGDLS and YYNGEE. V gave up 4 bases and J gave up 4 bases; unmatched junction bases: 4. The CDR3 is 16 residues long. DNA of the CDR3: TGTGCCAGCAGCACCGGGACTAGCGGGGGGCCAGATACGCAGTATTTT. Amino acids: CASSTGTSGGPDTQYF.

In its sample, this clone was seen a few times. The gene calls are TRBV20-1 and TRBJ1-5, with a weak D call TRBD1 (5 bases). Trimming stripped 3 bases from V and 2 bases from J, with 11 bases between. From germline, CDR1 is DFQATT and CDR2 SNEGSKA (reference sequence). The CDR3 covers 14 residues. CDR3 region: CSASGGLGNQPQHF. CDR3 DNA: TGCAGTGCTAGTGGGGGACTTGGCAATCAGCCCCAGCATTTT.

This sequence joins TRBV10-1 and TRBJ1-2; 7 bases are shared with TRBD1. CDR1 WNHNN and CDR2 SYGVQD come from the germline V gene (reference sequence). Losses at the gene ends were 2 bases for V and 7 bases for J; bases not matched to a gene: 4. The CDR3 contains 13 residues. The CDR3 region is CASSEDRAFGYTF. The CDR3 nucleotides read TGCGCCAGCAGTGAGGACAGGGCGTTTGGCTACACCTTC.

The chain combines TRBV27 with TRBJ2-5; D might be TRBD2 (6 bases). This CDR3 spans 15 amino acids. V dropped 6 bases and J dropped 2 bases, with 16 bases sitting between them. Per the germline V gene, CDR1 is MNHEY and CDR2 is SMNVEV (reference sequence). As DNA, the CDR3 is TGTGCCAGCAGCCCCCTTTGGGGGGATCAAGAGACCCAGTACTTC. It specifies CASSPLWGDQETQYF.

The chain combines TRBV18 with TRBJ1-1; D not certain. Germline lookup yields CDR1 KGHSH and CDR2 LQKENI. Trimming removed 5 bases from V and 1 base from J, with 14 bases in between. This CDR3 spans 15 amino acids. CDR3 coding DNA: TGTGCCAGCTCATCGGGAATACTAGGGAACACTGAAGCTTTCTTT. Protein sequence: CASSSGILGNTEAFF.

This chain joins TRBV7-9 and TRBJ2-7; weak D call: TRBD2 (6 bases). Germline values: CDR1 SEHNR, CDR2 FQNEAQ (reference sequence). V gave up 0 bases and J gave up 7 bases, with 7 bases separating them. This CDR3 has 12 amino acids. CDR3 DNA: TGTGCCAGCAGCTTAGCCGCGGGAGAGCAGTACTTC. Its protein product is CASSLAAGEQYF.

The rearrangement links TRBV25-1 to TRBJ2-7; possible D gene TRBD1, 7 bases. The CDR3 covers 14 residues. Germline-derived CDR1 and CDR2 are MGHDK and SYGVNS. The ends were cut back, 5 bases at V and 7 bases at J, with 18 bases in the middle. This CDR3 is CASSRAGGFDEQYF. The CDR3, as DNA: TGTGCCAGCAGTCGGGCAGGGGGGTTTGATGAGCAGTACTTC.

The chain carries TRBV11-1 and TRBJ1-5; 9 bases match TRBD1. The CDR3 totals 15 residues. V shed 5 bases and J 3 bases; nucleotides not matched to a gene: 5. Per the germline V gene, CDR1 is SGHAT and CDR2 is FQDESV (reference sequence). The CDR3 is CASSPGTGINQPQHF. The DNA for the CDR3 is TGTGCCAGCAGCCCCGGGACAGGGATCAATCAGCCCCAGCATTTT.

This clone has more than one count but fewer than ten. The chain joins TRBV6-1 to TRBJ2-6; D is perhaps TRBD2 (6 bases). The germline V gene has CDR1 MNHNS and CDR2 SASEGT. V lost 3 bases and J 0 bases, leaving 6 bases between the germline ends. This CDR3 region has 15 residues. Written as DNA, the CDR3 is TGTGCCAGCAGTGACGGGGGCTCTGGGGCCAACGTCCTGACTTTC. Protein sequence: CASSDGGSGANVLTF.

V is TRBV24-1 and J is TRBJ1-2; 9 nucleotides line up with TRBD1. V lost 6 bases to trimming and J lost 8 bases; unmatched junction nucleotides: 9. Germline V CDR1 and CDR2: KGHDR, SFDVKD. This CDR3 has 14 amino acids. CDR3 loop: CATSTRDRESGYTF. The CDR3 nucleotides are TGTGCCACCAGTACCCGGGACAGGGAAAGCGGCTACACCTTC.

The CDR3 region has the DNA TGCGCCAGCAGCCAAGTATCAGGGGGTCTCTACGAGCAGTACTTC. Its protein is CASSQVSGGLYEQYF. The chain links TRBV4-1 to TRBJ2-7, with 7 bases that match TRBD1. The CDR3 extends over 15 amino acids. From germline, CDR1 is MGHRA and CDR2 YSYEKL. With V trimmed by 1 base and J by 3 bases, 6 bases remained unmatched.

The V gene is TRBV6-5, the J gene TRBJ1-5, with TRBD1 identical over 7 bases. V dropped 10 bases and J dropped 6; count of bases not matched to a gene: 9. The CDR3 spans 13 residues. Per germline, CDR1 MNHEY and CDR2 SVGAGI. The CDR3 spells CATSDRIGQPQHF. DNA of the CDR3: TGTGCCACCTCGGACAGGATAGGTCAGCCCCAGCATTTT.

V usage is TRBV6-1 and J usage is TRBJ1-3; weak D call: TRBD1 (5 bases). This CDR3 is built from 17 residues. V was cut by 2 bases and J by 1 base, with 15 bases left in between. Germline CDR1 MNHNS, CDR2 SASEGT. This CDR3 is CASSELKDTASGNTIYF. The CDR3 nucleotides read TGTGCCAGCAGTGAATTGAAGGACACTGCGTCTGGAAACACCATATATTTT.

The chain has TRBV7-2 and TRBJ1-3; no definite D call. Trimming removed 1 base from V and 0 bases from J, with 13 bases in between. The germline V gene encodes CDR1 SGHTA and CDR2 FQGNSA. The length of the CDR3 is 17 residues. The CDR3 loop is CASSLVAGSRSGNTIYF. The CDR3 bases are TGTGCCAGCAGCTTAGTGGCGGGATCTCGCTCTGGAAACACCATATATTTT.